A selection of T cell receptor beta chains follows, all from one sample in a study of CD8 T cells in ankylosing spondylitis. TCRdb processed the 5' RACE reads anew with MiXCR; each CDR3 protein has one entry. The profile shows 300,000 to 400,000 distinct CDR3 sequences, about 15% of them singletons. The specimen was blood, either unsorted or a sorted T cell fraction (not recorded which). Receptors were obtained from a male donor with ankylosing spondylitis or in good health (not recorded which). The CDR3 runs from the conserved cysteine through the conserved F or W. Fields, in order: clone size, V gene, J gene, D gene, CDR3 protein, CDR3 DNA. D genes are given only for firm matches. The size entry is marked missing in some rows and otherwise reads once, few, many or a size class.

few	TRBV5-1	TRBJ2-1	NA	CASTPSDNNEQFF	TGCGCCAGCACGCCTAGCGACAACAATGAGCAGTTCTTC
many	TRBV5-1	TRBJ2-3	NA	CASSLEVGDTQYF	TGCGCCAGCAGCTTGGAAGTTGGGGATACGCAGTATTTT
few	TRBV27	TRBJ2-3	TRBD1	CASSSLDRRVTDTQYF	TGTGCCAGCAGTTCCCTGGACAGGCGGGTTACAGATACGCAGTATTTT
many	TRBV3-1	TRBJ2-1	TRBD2	CASSQGAGGEQFF	TGTGCCAGCAGCCAAGGAGCGGGAGGTGAGCAGTTCTTC
few	TRBV15	TRBJ2-7	NA	CATSRDAGTYEQYF	TGTGCCACCAGCAGAGATGCAGGGACCTACGAGCAGTACTTC
many	TRBV7-2	TRBJ2-1	NA	CASSGGGVRRGGNEQFF	TGTGCCAGCAGCGGAGGAGGCGTCCGGAGAGGGGGGAATGAGCAGTTCTTC
few	TRBV7-9	TRBJ2-7	NA	CASSSQGTSSYEQYF	TGTGCCAGCAGCTCACAGGGAACCTCCTCCTACGAGCAGTACTTC
NA	TRBV5-1	TRBJ2-1	NA	CASSLRTAYNEQFF	TGCGCCAGCAGCCTTCGGACAGCCTACAATGAGCAGTTCTTC
NA	TRBV7-9	TRBJ2-2	NA	CALRQRRDRNTGELFF	TGTGCCCTTCGGCAAAGGAGGGACAGAAACACCGGGGAGCTGTTTTTT
once	TRBV27	TRBJ2-1	NA	CASSDRTPGDEQFF	TGTGCCAGCAGTGACAGGACGCCAGGGGATGAGCAGTTCTTC
NA	TRBV7-2	TRBJ1-3	NA	CASSLGYSGNTIYF	TGTGCCAGCAGCTTGGGGTATTCTGGAAACACCATATATTTT
many	TRBV5-1	TRBJ1-1	TRBD1	CASSRNVAGGNTEAFF	TGCGCCAGCAGCCGTAACGTGGCAGGGGGGAACACTGAAGCTTTCTTT
few	TRBV20-1	TRBJ2-2	NA	CSARTEAKTGELFF	TGCAGTGCTCGGACAGAGGCTAAAACCGGGGAGCTGTTTTTT
many	TRBV29-1	TRBJ2-1	NA	CSVDCDSGTVYNEQFF	TGCAGCGTTGATTGCGACAGCGGCACGGTCTACAATGAGCAGTTCTTC
NA	TRBV5-4	TRBJ2-5	NA	CASSLLGQETQYF	TGTGCCAGCAGCTTGTTGGGGCAAGAGACCCAGTACTTC
NA	TRBV11-2	TRBJ1-1	NA	CASSIGQANTEAFF	TGTGCCAGCAGCATTGGTCAGGCCAACACTGAAGCTTTCTTT
few	TRBV10-3	TRBJ2-2	NA	CAIRGGTSLTGELFF	TGTGCCATCAGGGGCGGGACATCTCTCACCGGGGAGCTGTTTTTT
many	TRBV2	TRBJ2-1	NA	CASSGLLGLEQFF	TGTGCCAGCAGTGGATTACTCGGCCTAGAGCAGTTCTTC
many	TRBV20-1	TRBJ2-2	NA	CSASRGPNTGELFF	TGCAGTGCTAGTCGTGGGCCGAACACCGGGGAGCTGTTTTTT
NA	TRBV20-1	TRBJ2-5	TRBD2	CSARGEGQETQYF	TGCAGTGCTAGAGGGGAGGGACAAGAGACCCAGTACTTC
few	TRBV4-1	TRBJ1-1	TRBD1	CASSQEKGANTEAFF	TGCGCCAGCAGCCAAGAGAAGGGGGCGAACACTGAAGCTTTCTTT
NA	TRBV20-1	TRBJ1-3	TRBD1	CSASPSQGATGNTIYF	TGCAGTGCCAGCCCCTCTCAGGGGGCGACAGGAAACACCATATATTTT
few	TRBV20-1	TRBJ2-1	TRBD2	CSARGTAGAKNEQFF	TGCAGTGCTAGAGGGACTGCGGGAGCTAAGAATGAGCAGTTCTTC
few	TRBV7-9	TRBJ2-3	NA	CASSPDRTSTDTQYF	TGTGCCAGCAGTCCTGACAGGACTAGCACAGATACGCAGTATTTT
few	TRBV6-2/TRBV6-3	TRBJ2-1	TRBD2	CASSYSGLAAYNEQFF	TGTGCCAGCAGTTACTCTGGCCTAGCGGCCTACAATGAGCAGTTCTTC
few	TRBV20-1	TRBJ2-1	NA	CSARGTSSYNEQFF	TGCAGTGCTAGAGGTACGAGCTCCTACAATGAGCAGTTCTTC
few	TRBV6-1	TRBJ2-4	NA	CASSPRAGAVAKNIQYF	TGTGCCAGCAGTCCAAGGGCAGGGGCGGTAGCCAAAAACATTCAGTACTTC
NA	TRBV5-1	TRBJ2-7	NA	CASSLGPGVDYEQYF	TGCGCCAGCAGCTTGGGTCCCGGAGTGGACTACGAGCAGTACTTC
few	TRBV20-1	TRBJ1-6	NA	CSARSPFSLSSYNSPLHF	TGCAGTGCTAGATCCCCGTTCTCCCTTAGCTCCTATAATTCACCCCTCCACTTT
few	TRBV19	TRBJ1-1	NA	CASSIGVNTEAFF	TGTGCCAGTAGTATAGGGGTGAACACTGAAGCTTTCTTT
few	TRBV5-1	TRBJ1-5	NA	CASRVSNQPQHF	TGCGCCAGCAGGGTGAGCAATCAGCCCCAGCATTTT
few	TRBV6-1	TRBJ2-3	NA	CASSPDSTSTDTQYF	TGTGCCAGCAGCCCCGACTCCACTAGCACAGATACGCAGTATTTT
NA	TRBV12-3/TRBV12-4	TRBJ2-7	NA	CASSGRAGISYEQYF	TGTGCCAGCAGTGGCAGGGCCGGTATCTCCTACGAGCAGTACTTC
few	TRBV27	TRBJ2-2	TRBD1	CASSWGQGAGAGELFF	TGTGCCAGCAGTTGGGGACAGGGTGCGGGGGCCGGGGAGCTGTTTTTT
NA	TRBV7-2	TRBJ2-5	NA	CASSAGWGETQYF	TGTGCCAGCAGCGCCGGGTGGGGGGAGACCCAGTACTTC
NA	TRBV4-1	TRBJ2-1	TRBD2	CASSQAGGRASDEQFF	TGCGCCAGCAGCCAAGCTGGCGGGAGGGCTTCTGATGAGCAGTTCTTC
many	TRBV5-1	TRBJ2-5	NA	CASSLGLTGETQYF	TGCGCCAGCAGCTTGGGACTCACAGGGGAGACCCAGTACTTC
NA	TRBV29-1	TRBJ1-1	TRBD1	CSVPKQGMNTEAFF	TGCAGCGTGCCTAAACAGGGGATGAACACTGAAGCTTTCTTT
NA	TRBV4-1	TRBJ2-7	NA	CASSFRPGDEQYF	TGCGCCAGCAGCTTCCGCCCGGGGGACGAGCAGTACTTC
NA	TRBV28	TRBJ2-7	TRBD1	CASSTLTGSSYEQYF	TGTGCCAGCAGTACCCTGACAGGGAGCTCCTACGAGCAGTACTTC
few	TRBV20-1	TRBJ2-5	NA	CSARDILADVQETQYF	TGCAGTGCTAGAGATATACTAGCCGACGTACAAGAGACCCAGTACTTC
few	TRBV4-2	TRBJ1-1	NA	CASSRGGGLMGNTEAFF	TGTGCCAGCAGCCGTGGGGGGGGCCTTATGGGGAACACTGAAGCTTTCTTT
NA	TRBV15	TRBJ2-5	NA	CATSDTKQETQYF	TGTGCCACCAGTGACACCAAGCAAGAGACCCAGTACTTC
NA	TRBV5-1	TRBJ1-1	NA	CASSQTDRNTEAFF	TGCGCCAGCAGCCAGACAGATAGGAACACTGAAGCTTTCTTT
few	TRBV9	TRBJ1-2	NA	CASSVEGVRHYGYTF	TGTGCCAGCAGCGTAGAAGGTGTGAGGCACTATGGCTACACCTTC
few	TRBV5-1	TRBJ2-3	NA	CASSLSVGGDTDTQYF	TGCGCCAGCAGCTTGTCGGTGGGGGGAGACACAGATACGCAGTATTTT
NA	TRBV5-5	TRBJ1-5	NA	CASRRDSNQPQHF	TGTGCCAGCAGGAGAGACAGCAATCAGCCCCAGCATTTT
few	TRBV30	TRBJ1-1	TRBD1	CAWSLTGRGAFF	TGTGCCTGGAGTCTGACAGGGAGAGGAGCTTTCTTT
NA	TRBV6-2/TRBV6-3	TRBJ1-5	NA	CASSQIGQQPQHF	TGTGCCAGCAGCCAAATAGGACAGCAGCCCCAGCATTTT
NA	TRBV25-1	TRBJ2-7	NA	CASSDQRSYYEQYF	TGTGCCAGCAGTGACCAGCGGAGCTACTACGAGCAGTACTTC
NA	TRBV2	TRBJ2-3	NA	CASLTDRVTDTQYF	TGTGCCAGCCTGACAGATCGGGTCACAGATACGCAGTATTTT
NA	TRBV5-1	TRBJ2-1	NA	CASSLGPLPREQFF	TGCGCCAGCAGCCTCGGACCGCTCCCCAGGGAGCAGTTCTTC
NA	TRBV5-4	TRBJ2-7	NA	CASSLVGQASYEQYF	TGTGCCAGCAGCTTGGTCGGGCAGGCCTCCTACGAGCAGTACTTC